Listed below are T cell receptor beta chains from one sample, sequenced in a study of OX40 agonist ivuxolimab in advanced cancers. Sequencing used immunoSEQ multiplex PCR; TCRdb keeps in-frame clones, though not all of them. This table holds approximately 32,000 clones, roughly 88% found once. Sequenced material: CD4+ or CD8+ T cells sorted from blood, taken in a trial of the OX40 agonist ivuxolimab. Receptor source: an adult with an advanced solid tumor such as melanoma, head and neck, liver or kidney cancer. Each CDR3 is given with its conserved first and last residue. Fields, in order: CDR3 length, V gene, J gene, clone size, D gene, CDR3 protein, CDR3 DNA. A D gene is named only where the DNA matches it firmly. The size field is filled for only some rows; it gives once, few, many or a size class.

21,TRBV27,TRBJ2-1,.,.,CASSSWGQLIGTSSSYNEQFF,TGTGCCAGCAGTTCTTGGGGGCAACTCATTGGGACCTCCAGCTCCTACAATGAGCAGTTCTTC
14,TRBV4-1,TRBJ1-1,.,.,CASSPDPMNTEAFF,TGCGCCAGCAGTCCAGACCCCATGAACACTGAAGCTTTCTTT
16,TRBV4-1,TRBJ1-1,.,.,CASSQVEGRTNTEAFF,TGCGCCAGCAGCCAAGTGGAGGGCAGGACGAACACTGAAGCTTTCTTT
11,TRBV6-5,TRBJ2-7,.,.,CASGSSREQYF,TGTGCCAGCGGTTCGTCTCGCGAGCAGTACTTC
13,TRBV7-2,TRBJ1-2,.,.,CASSLGGRDGYTF,TGTGCCAGCAGCTTAGGAGGACGGGATGGCTACACCTTC
15,TRBV28,TRBJ2-7,.,TRBD1,CASSFSGQGISEQYF,TGTGCCAGCAGTTTTTCGGGACAGGGAATTAGCGAGCAGTACTTC
14,TRBV11-3,TRBJ2-5,.,TRBD1,CASSLGDREGTQYF,TGTGCCAGCAGCTTAGGGGACAGGGAAGGGACCCAGTACTTC
15,TRBV27,TRBJ2-2,.,.,CASSSEGSNTGELFF,TGTGCCAGCAGTTCGGAGGGATCGAACACCGGGGAGCTGTTTTTT
12,TRBV30,TRBJ2-7,.,.,CAWTAGAREQYF,TGTGCCTGGACAGCAGGGGCGCGAGAGCAGTACTTC
16,TRBV5-1,TRBJ2-3,few,.,CASSLYDGASTDTQYF,TGCGCCAGCAGCTTATATGACGGAGCCTCTACAGATACGCAGTATTTT
15,TRBV27,TRBJ2-7,.,.,CASSFGGATSYEQYF,TGTGCCAGCAGTTTTGGAGGGGCGACCTCCTACGAGCAGTACTTC
17,TRBV4-1,TRBJ1-6,.,TRBD1,CASSQTGGPKKSSPLHF,TGCGCCAGCAGCCAAACAGGGGGCCCCAAAAAAAGTTCACCCCTCCACTTT
13,TRBV10-3,TRBJ2-1,.,.,CAINGGANNEQFF,TGTGCCATCAACGGCGGTGCCAACAATGAGCAGTTCTTC
14,TRBV4-1,TRBJ2-3,.,.,CASSQDDSPDTQYF,TGCGCCAGCAGCCAAGACGACAGTCCAGATACGCAGTATTTT